The 8 T cell receptor beta chains given below trace back to one sample, sequenced in a study of CD8+CD57+ T cells in acquired aplastic anemia. Genomic DNA served as template for TCR beta VDJ and CDR3 profiling. TCRdb analysed the reads with MiXCR anew, one entry per CDR3 protein. The sample gives 200,000 or so distinct CDR3 sequences, over 60% of which show up once; around 45% is in the top ten. The sequenced sample was sorted CD4+, CD8+, or CD8+CD57+ T cells (not recorded which) from PBMCs. The receptors were gathered from a human donor with severe aplastic anemia or a healthy control (not recorded which).

The chain employs TRBV9 and TRBJ1-1; 12 bases map to TRBD1. Germline lookup yields CDR1 SGDLS and CDR2 YYNGEE. Trimming took 5 bases from V and 4 from J; bases not matched to a gene: 9. The CDR3 is 16 residues long. The chain's CDR3 is CASSGTGGGGGTEAFF. The CDR3 region has the DNA TGTGCCAGCAGTGGGACAGGGGGCGGTGGGGGCACTGAAGCTTTCTTT.

This clonotype was observed at least ten times. This chain uses TRBV5-8 with TRBJ1-1; tentatively, D is TRBD1 (6 bases). V lost 7 bases and J lost 3, with 13 bases in between. The CDR3 contains 13 residues. Germline V lookup: CDR1 SGHTS, CDR2 YDEGEE. For the CDR3, the DNA is TGTGCCAGCTCCCCGGGGGCTGACACTGAAGCTTTCTTT. Its protein product is CASSPGADTEAFF.

The genes are TRBV5-6 and TRBJ2-3; D is unclear. This CDR3 is built from 16 residues. V shed 7 bases and J shed 6 bases, with 24 bases lying between them. The V gene's germline CDR1 is SGHDT and CDR2 YYEEEE. The DNA of the CDR3 is TGTGCCAGCCGATTTGAGAGGCGGTATCGAGGCGATACGCAGTATTTT. Amino acids: CASRFERRYRGDTQYF. The full variable domain, with the rest looked up from reference TRBV5-6 and TRBJ2-3, is DAGVTQSPTHLIKTRGQQVTLRCSPKSGHDTVSWYQQALGQGPQFIFQYYEEEERQRGNFPDRFSGHQFPNYSSELNVNALLLGDSALYLCASRFERRYRGDTQYFGPGTRLTVL.

This sequence joins TRBV2 and TRBJ1-6; tentative D call: TRBD1 (6 bases). CDR1 and CDR2 from the germline V gene are SNHLY and FYNNEI. This CDR3 spans 16 amino acids. With 2 bases removed from V and 7 bases from J, the gap between germline ends came to 15 bases. CDR3 bases: TGTGCCAGCAGTGAATTTAGTGTACAGGGCAATTCACCCCTCCACTTT. This encodes CASSEFSVQGNSPLHF.

This chain connects TRBV10-3 to TRBJ2-7, with 10 bases identical to TRBD2. V lost 4 bases, J lost 1 base, and 4 bases stayed unmatched. This CDR3 region has 15 residues. Germline V CDR1 and CDR2: ENHRY, SYGVKD. In nucleotides, the CDR3 is TGTGCCATCAGTGCTGGGACTAGCGCATCCTACGAGCAGTACTTC. Amino acid sequence: CAISAGTSASYEQYF.

This clonotype was counted ten times or more. The chain is built from TRBV12-3 or TRBV12-4 and TRBJ1-6, with D possibly being TRBD1 (6 bases). This CDR3 is built from 12 residues. The V end was cut by 8 bases, the J end by 9 bases, with 11 bases between. The DNA of the CDR3 is TGTGCCAGCCAACTACAGGGTTCACCCCTCCACTTT. Translated: CASQLQGSPLHF.

Of note for this clonotype: Its ends do not fully match the called genes, so a read error is possible. The rearrangement joins TRBV5-4 to TRBJ1-1, with D possibly matching TRBD1 (6 bases). Germline lookup yields CDR1 SGHNT and CDR2 YYREEE (reference sequence). This CDR3 has 12 amino acids. In DNA, the CDR3 is TGCGCCAGCAGCACCAACAGGGTTGAAGCTTTCTTT. Translating it yields CASSTNRVEAFF.

Note on this clonotype: The junction departs from germline at one end; a sequencing error may be responsible. The J gene is TRBJ1-2, the V gene TRBV19, with D possibly TRBD1 on 5 matching bases. The germline V gene encodes CDR1 LNHDA and CDR2 SQIVND (reference sequence). The CDR3 spans 11 residues. CDR3 sequence: CASSDSVGYTF. DNA for the CDR3: TGCGCCAGTAGCGACAGCGTTGGCTACACCTTC.